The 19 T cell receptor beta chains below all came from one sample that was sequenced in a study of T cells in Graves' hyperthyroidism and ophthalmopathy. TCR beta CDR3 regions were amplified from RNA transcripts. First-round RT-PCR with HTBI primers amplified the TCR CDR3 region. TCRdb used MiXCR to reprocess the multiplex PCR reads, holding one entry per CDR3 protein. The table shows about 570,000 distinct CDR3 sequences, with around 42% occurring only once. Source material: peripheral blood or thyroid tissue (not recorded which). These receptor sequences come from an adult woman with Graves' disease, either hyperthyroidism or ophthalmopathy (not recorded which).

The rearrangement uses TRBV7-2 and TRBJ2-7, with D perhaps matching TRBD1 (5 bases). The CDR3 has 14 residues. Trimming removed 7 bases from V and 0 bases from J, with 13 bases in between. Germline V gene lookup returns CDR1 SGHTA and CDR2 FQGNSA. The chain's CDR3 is CASTIGARSYEQYF. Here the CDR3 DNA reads TGTGCCAGCACCATTGGGGCCCGCTCCTACGAGCAGTACTTC.

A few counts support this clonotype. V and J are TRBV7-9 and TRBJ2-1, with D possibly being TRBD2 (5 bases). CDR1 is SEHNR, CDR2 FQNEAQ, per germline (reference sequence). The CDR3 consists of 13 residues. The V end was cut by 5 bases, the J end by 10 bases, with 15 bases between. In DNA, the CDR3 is TGTGCCAGCAGCACCCTAGGTTCGGGGGAGCAGTTCTTC. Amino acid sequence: CASSTLGSGEQFF.

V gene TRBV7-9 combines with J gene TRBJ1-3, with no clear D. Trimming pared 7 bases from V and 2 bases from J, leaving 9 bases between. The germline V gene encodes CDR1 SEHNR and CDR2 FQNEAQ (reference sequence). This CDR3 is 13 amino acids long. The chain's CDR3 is CASMEGAGNTIYF. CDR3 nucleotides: TGTGCCAGCATGGAAGGTGCTGGAAACACCATATATTTT.

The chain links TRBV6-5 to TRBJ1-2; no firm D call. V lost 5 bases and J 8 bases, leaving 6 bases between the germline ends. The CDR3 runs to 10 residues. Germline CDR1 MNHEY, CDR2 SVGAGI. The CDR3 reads CASSPAGYTF. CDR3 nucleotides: TGTGCCAGCAGTCCCGCGGGCTACACCTTC.

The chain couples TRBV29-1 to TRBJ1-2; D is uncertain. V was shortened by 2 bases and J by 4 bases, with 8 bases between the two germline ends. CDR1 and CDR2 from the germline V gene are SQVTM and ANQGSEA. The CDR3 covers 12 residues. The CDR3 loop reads CSVEPELYGYTF. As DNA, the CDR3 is TGCAGCGTTGAACCGGAGCTCTATGGCTACACCTTC.

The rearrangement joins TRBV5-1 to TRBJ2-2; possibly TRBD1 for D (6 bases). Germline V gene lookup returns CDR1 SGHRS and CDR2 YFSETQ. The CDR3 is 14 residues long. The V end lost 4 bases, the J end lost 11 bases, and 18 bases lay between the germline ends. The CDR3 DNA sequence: TGCGCCAGCAGCATACCCCGGGACACCGACGAGCTGTTTTTT. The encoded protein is CASSIPRDTDELFF.

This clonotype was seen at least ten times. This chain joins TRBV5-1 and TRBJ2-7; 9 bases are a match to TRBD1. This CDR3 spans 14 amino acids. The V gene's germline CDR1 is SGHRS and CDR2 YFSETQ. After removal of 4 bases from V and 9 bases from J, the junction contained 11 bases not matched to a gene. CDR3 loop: CASSGGTGRGGQYF. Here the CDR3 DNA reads TGCGCCAGCAGCGGCGGGACAGGGAGAGGCGGGCAGTACTTC.

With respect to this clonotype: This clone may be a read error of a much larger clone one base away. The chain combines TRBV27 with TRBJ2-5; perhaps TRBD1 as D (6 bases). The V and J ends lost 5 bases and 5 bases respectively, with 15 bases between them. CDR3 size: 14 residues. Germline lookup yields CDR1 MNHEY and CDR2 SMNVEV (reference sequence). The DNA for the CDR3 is TGTGCCAGCAGTGAAGAGGGTAGGGGGGAGACCCAGTACTTC. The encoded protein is CASSEEGRGETQYF.

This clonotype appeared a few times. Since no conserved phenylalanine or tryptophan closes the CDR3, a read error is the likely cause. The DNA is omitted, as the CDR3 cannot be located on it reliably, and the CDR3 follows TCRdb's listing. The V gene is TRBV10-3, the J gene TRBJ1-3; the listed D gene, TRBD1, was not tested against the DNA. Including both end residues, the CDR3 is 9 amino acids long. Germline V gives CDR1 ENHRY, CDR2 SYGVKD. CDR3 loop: CAISRTPGQ.

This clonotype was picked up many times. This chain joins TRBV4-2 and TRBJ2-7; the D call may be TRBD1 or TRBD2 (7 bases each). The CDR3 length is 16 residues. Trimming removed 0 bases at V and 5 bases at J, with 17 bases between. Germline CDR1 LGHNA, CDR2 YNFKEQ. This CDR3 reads CASSQDLGEGADEQYF. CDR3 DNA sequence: TGTGCCAGCAGCCAAGATTTGGGGGAGGGGGCGGACGAGCAGTACTTC.

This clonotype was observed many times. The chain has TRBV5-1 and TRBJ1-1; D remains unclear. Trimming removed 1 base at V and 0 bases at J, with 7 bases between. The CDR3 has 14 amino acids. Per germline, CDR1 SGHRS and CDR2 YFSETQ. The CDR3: CASSLFQVNTEAFF. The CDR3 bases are TGCGCCAGCAGCTTGTTTCAGGTGAACACTGAAGCTTTCTTT.

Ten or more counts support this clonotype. The CDR3 nucleotides read TGTGCCAGCAGTCGGGGACGGCTCGGGGGCTACACCTTC. Translated: CASSRGRLGGYTF. The chain links TRBV6-5 to TRBJ1-2, with D perhaps TRBD1 (5 bases). Germline loops: CDR1 MNHEY, CDR2 SVGAGI. CDR3 length equals 13 residues. V dropped 5 bases and J dropped 8 bases, with 15 bases sitting between them.

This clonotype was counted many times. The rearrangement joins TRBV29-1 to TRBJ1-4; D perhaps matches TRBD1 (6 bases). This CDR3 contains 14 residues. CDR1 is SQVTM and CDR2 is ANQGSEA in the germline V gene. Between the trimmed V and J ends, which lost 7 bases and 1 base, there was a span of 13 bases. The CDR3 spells CSATEGETNEKLFF. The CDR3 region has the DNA TGCAGCGCCACGGAGGGGGAAACTAATGAAAAACTGTTTTTT.

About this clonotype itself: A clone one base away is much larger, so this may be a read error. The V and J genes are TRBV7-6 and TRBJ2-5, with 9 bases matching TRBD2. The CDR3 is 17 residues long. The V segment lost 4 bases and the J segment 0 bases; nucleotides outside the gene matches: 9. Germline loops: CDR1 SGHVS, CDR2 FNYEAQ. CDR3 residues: CASSSPRLAAYQETQYF. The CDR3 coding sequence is TGTGCCAGCAGCTCCCCCCGACTAGCGGCTTACCAAGAGACCCAGTACTTC.

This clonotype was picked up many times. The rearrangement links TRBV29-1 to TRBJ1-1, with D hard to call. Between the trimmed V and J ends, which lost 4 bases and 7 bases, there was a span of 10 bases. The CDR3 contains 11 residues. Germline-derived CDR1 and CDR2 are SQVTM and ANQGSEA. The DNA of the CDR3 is TGCAGCGTTGGGTCAGTACTTGAAGCTTTCTTT. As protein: CSVGSVLEAFF.

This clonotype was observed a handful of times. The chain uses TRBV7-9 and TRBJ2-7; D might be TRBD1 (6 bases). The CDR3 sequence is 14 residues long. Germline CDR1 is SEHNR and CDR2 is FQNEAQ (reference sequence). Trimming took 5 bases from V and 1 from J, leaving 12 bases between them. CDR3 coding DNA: TGTGCCAGCAGCCACCCCCAGGGGTCCTACGAGCAGTACTTC. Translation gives CASSHPQGSYEQYF.

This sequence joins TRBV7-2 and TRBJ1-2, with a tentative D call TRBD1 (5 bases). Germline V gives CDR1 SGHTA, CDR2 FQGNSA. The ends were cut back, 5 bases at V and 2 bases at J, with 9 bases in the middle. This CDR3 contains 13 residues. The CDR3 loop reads CASSMDTNYGYTF. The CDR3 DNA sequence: TGTGCCAGCAGCATGGACACGAACTATGGCTACACCTTC.

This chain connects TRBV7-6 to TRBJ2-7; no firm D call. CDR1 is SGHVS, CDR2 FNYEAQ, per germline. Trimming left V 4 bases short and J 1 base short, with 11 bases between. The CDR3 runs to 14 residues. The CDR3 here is CASSYATGSYEQYF. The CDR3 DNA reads TGTGCCAGCAGCTATGCCACCGGTTCCTACGAGCAGTACTTC.

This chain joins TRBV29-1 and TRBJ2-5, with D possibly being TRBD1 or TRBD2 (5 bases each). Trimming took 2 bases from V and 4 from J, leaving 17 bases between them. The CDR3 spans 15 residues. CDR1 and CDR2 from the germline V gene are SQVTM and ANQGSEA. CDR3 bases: TGCAGCGTTGAACGAGGGGCCAGCCCCGGAGAGACCCAGTACTTC. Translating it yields CSVERGASPGETQYF.